This record concerns one T cell receptor beta chain sequence. Its antigen remains unidentified. This sample is drawn from a study of graft-versus-host responses after intestinal transplantation. The wider study: Once they had received anti-thymocyte globulin induction, all recipients took tacrolimus and steroids for approximately 3 years. Whole-study findings and limits: Elevated graft-versus-host to host-versus-graft clonal ratios in allografts were recorded for patients with graft-donor T cell macrochimerism. Early post-transplant HvG declines tracked with peak circulating GvH clone levels. GvH clones surfaced in recipient marrow, some emerging earlier in ileum or blood.

Data came from immunoSEQ multiplex PCR; TCRdb stores just in-frame clones and leaves some out. The table has tens of thousands of clones, more than 70% seen once. This material consisted of unstimulated CD4+ T cells sorted from spleen or lymph node cells, taken before transplant. The sequence derives from a human donor who was the organ donor for an intestinal transplant.

CDR3 sequence reads: CASSGRTGGSYEQYF. The CDR3 DNA sequence: TGTGCCAGCAGTGGAAGGACAGGGGGATCCTACGAGCAGTACTTC. V gene TRBV6-1 combines with J gene TRBJ2-7; TRBD1 aligns across 10 bases. This CDR3 spans 15 amino acids. V was clipped by 4 bases and J by 1 base; unmatched bases: 4. Germline V gene sequence: CDR1 MNHNS, CDR2 SASEGT.